This is a list of T cell receptor beta chains from one sample in a study of CD8 T cells in Susac syndrome. TCRdb re-called the immunoSEQ multiplex PCR reads with MiXCR, one entry per CDR3 protein. The sample includes some 190,000 distinct CDR3 sequences, 95% of them seen just once. The sample taken for sequencing was CD4+ T cells from PBMCs. The receptors were gathered from a human donor in good health. Each CDR3 is given with its conserved first and last residue. The D gene is left open where the match is weak. Only some rows state a clone size, as once, few, many or a class for expanded clones.

V	size	D	J	CDR3	DNA
TRBV4-3	NA	NA	TRBJ1-5	CASSQETVNQPQHF	TGCGCCAGCAGCCAAGAGACGGTGAATCAGCCCCAGCATTTT
TRBV27	NA	TRBD1	TRBJ1-6	CASSLGTGARSPLHF	TGTGCCAGCAGTTTAGGGACAGGGGCTCGTTCACCCCTCCACTTT
TRBV30	NA	TRBD1	TRBJ1-2	CARRDRGRNGYTF	TGTGCCCGCCGGGACAGGGGGCGAAATGGCTACACCTTC
TRBV3-1	NA	NA	TRBJ1-3	CASSRTVGITGNTIYF	TGTGCCAGCAGCCGAACCGTAGGGATCACTGGAAACACCATATATTTT
TRBV21-1	NA	NA	TRBJ2-7	CASSKVVYEQYF	TGTGCCAGCAGCAAAGTTGTTTACGAGCAGTACTTC
TRBV6-5	NA	NA	TRBJ1-5	CASSYSAGVGQPQHF	TGTGCCAGCAGTTACTCGGCCGGGGTAGGTCAGCCCCAGCATTTT
TRBV20-1	NA	TRBD1	TRBJ2-7	CSARQTGGGYEQYF	TGCAGTGCTAGACAGACAGGGGGTGGCTACGAGCAGTACTTC
TRBV4-3	once	NA	TRBJ1-2	CASSQEGNREKDGYTF	TGCGCCAGCAGCCAAGAAGGGAACAGGGAAAAGGATGGCTACACCTTC
TRBV3-1	NA	NA	TRBJ2-5	CASSQPRQETQYF	TGTGCCAGCAGCCAACCCCGCCAAGAGACCCAGTACTTC
TRBV29-1	NA	NA	TRBJ2-2	CSVEIQGHTGELFF	TGCAGCGTTGAGATTCAGGGCCACACCGGGGAGCTGTTTTTT
TRBV20-1	once	TRBD2	TRBJ2-1	CSARSDEAGGPVSAYEQFF	TGCAGTGCTAGATCCGACGAAGCGGGAGGGCCGGTGTCGGCATATGAGCAGTTCTTC
TRBV4-1	NA	NA	TRBJ1-5	CASSQAVGGGQPQHF	TGCGCCAGCAGCCAAGCCGTGGGGGGAGGTCAGCCCCAGCATTTT
TRBV12-3/TRBV12-4	NA	NA	TRBJ1-2	CASSGSGGYTF	TGTGCCAGCAGTGGATCAGGGGGCTACACCTTC
TRBV7-9	NA	TRBD2	TRBJ2-3	CASSLAGTSAQYF	TGTGCCAGCAGCTTAGCTGGGACTAGCGCGCAGTATTTT
TRBV7-9	NA	NA	TRBJ2-3	CASSLWLITDTQYF	TGTGCCAGCAGCTTATGGCTTATCACAGATACGCAGTATTTT
TRBV5-1	NA	NA	TRBJ2-5	CASSSWDGTQETQYF	TGCGCCAGCAGCTCCTGGGACGGAACACAAGAGACCCAGTACTTC
TRBV10-2	NA	NA	TRBJ1-5	CASSESQRGPQHF	TGCGCCAGCAGTGAAAGCCAGCGGGGTCCCCAGCATTTT
TRBV5-1	once	NA	TRBJ2-5	CASSRSGQEETQYF	TGCGCCAGCAGCCGTAGCGGACAAGAGGAGACCCAGTACTTC
TRBV29-1	NA	NA	TRBJ1-1	CSVGLPLNTEAFF	TGCAGCGTCGGGCTCCCACTGAACACTGAAGCTTTCTTT
TRBV30	NA	NA	TRBJ1-5	CAWSRQPSNQPQHF	TGTGCCTGGAGTCGGCAGCCGAGCAATCAGCCCCAGCATTTT
TRBV20-1	NA	NA	TRBJ2-3	CSASRSDTQYF	TGCAGTGCTAGTAGGTCGGATACGCAGTATTTT
TRBV29-1	once	NA	TRBJ1-2	CSARRQSYGYTF	TGCAGCGCGCGTCGGCAGTCCTATGGCTACACCTTC
TRBV20-1	NA	NA	TRBJ1-5	CSARDPLDTGYQPQHF	TGCAGTGCTAGAGATCCCCTCGACACTGGGTATCAGCCCCAGCATTTT
TRBV20-1	NA	NA	TRBJ2-5	CSARNGGGDWGQYF	TGCAGTGCTAGAAATGGTGGCGGGGACTGGGGCCAGTACTTC
TRBV12-3/TRBV12-4	NA	NA	TRBJ2-1	CASSPGGPYEQFF	TGTGCCAGCAGTCCCGGGGGCCCGTATGAGCAGTTCTTC
TRBV18	NA	NA	TRBJ1-5	CASSLGSGDQPQHF	TGTGCCAGCTCCCTCGGCTCCGGGGATCAGCCCCAGCATTTT
TRBV4-3	once	TRBD1	TRBJ2-7	CASSLSDRQSYEQYF	TGCGCCAGCAGCCTATCGGACAGGCAATCCTACGAGCAGTACTTC
TRBV20-1	NA	NA	TRBJ1-5	CSGGRQNQPQHF	TGCAGTGGTGGACGGCAAAATCAGCCCCAGCATTTT
TRBV6-6	NA	NA	TRBJ1-2	CASSPGVYGYTF	TGTGCCAGCAGCCCCGGCGTCTATGGCTACACCTTC
TRBV29-1	NA	NA	TRBJ1-1	CSVGSAGSRAAFF	TGCAGCGTTGGATCGGCAGGTTCAAGAGCGGCTTTCTTT
TRBV29-1	NA	NA	TRBJ2-7	CSVGDGTLVQYF	TGCAGCGTTGGGGACGGAACTTTAGTGCAGTACTTC
TRBV2	NA	TRBD2	TRBJ2-1	CASRVTSGSGDEQFF	TGTGCCAGCAGAGTGACTAGCGGGAGTGGGGATGAGCAGTTCTTC
TRBV24-1	NA	NA	TRBJ1-5	CATSDVNTDRLYNQPQHF	TGTGCCACCAGTGATGTAAACACCGACAGATTATACAATCAGCCCCAGCATTTT
TRBV7-2	NA	NA	TRBJ2-4	CASSLGVSKNIQYF	TGTGCCAGCAGCTTAGGTGTTTCCAAAAACATTCAGTACTTC
TRBV20-1	NA	TRBD2	TRBJ2-3	CGAGGGTDTQYF	TGCGGGGCCGGGGGGGGCACAGATACGCAGTATTTT
TRBV25-1	once	TRBD1	TRBJ2-2	CASSPDRGGTGELFF	TGTGCCAGCAGCCCTGACAGGGGCGGAACCGGGGAGCTGTTTTTT
TRBV3-1	once	TRBD1	TRBJ2-4	CASSQITGGSKNIQYF	TGTGCCAGCAGCCAGATCACAGGGGGATCCAAAAACATTCAGTACTTC